These 28 T cell receptor beta chains came from one sample sequenced in a study of shared clonotypes between healthy human individuals. Naive CD8 cells, CD45RO-negative and positively selected for CCR7, excluded terminally differentiated effector memory CD45RA+ cells. TCRdb keeps only in-frame clones here, not all; method: immunoSEQ multiplex PCR. The profile shows around 2,000,000 clones, about 95% of them singletons. The sample was naive CD8+ T cells sorted from blood. All receptors derive from a man younger than 35 in good health.

The rearrangement joins TRBV4-1 to TRBJ2-1; a weak D match, TRBD2 (6 bases). The CDR3 is made up of 12 amino acids. Trimming pared 4 bases from V and 10 bases from J, leaving 11 bases between. Per germline, CDR1 MGHRA and CDR2 YSYEKL. Written as DNA, the CDR3 is TGCGCCAGCAGCCGAGGGACTTCCGAGCAGTTCTTC. This gives the protein CASSRGTSEQFF.

The rearrangement joins TRBV11-2 to TRBJ2-7; 8 bases are shared with TRBD2. The trim removed 3 bases at V and 5 bases at J, leaving 6 bases unmatched. Germline CDR1 and CDR2: SGHAT and FQNNGV. CDR3 length: 14 amino acids. The CDR3 DNA reads as TGTGCCAGCAGCTTCCCGGGACTAGGGAACGAGCAGTACTTC. It specifies CASSFPGLGNEQYF.

This sequence joins TRBV29-1 and TRBJ2-7, with 9 bases matching TRBD2. Germline V gives CDR1 SQVTM, CDR2 ANQGSEA. The CDR3 runs to 14 residues. The V segment lost 4 bases and the J segment 1 base; nucleotides outside the gene matches: 5. The CDR3 nucleotides are TGCAGCGTTGTTGCGGGGGGGAGATCCTACGAGCAGTACTTC. It yields the protein CSVVAGGRSYEQYF.

V gene TRBV2 combines with J gene TRBJ2-1; 10 bases are shared with TRBD2. CDR3 size: 15 residues. Trimming cost V 4 bases and J 4 bases; bases outside gene matches: 4. Germline loops: CDR1 SNHLY, CDR2 FYNNEI. The CDR3 is CASSVGAGGYNEQFF. The CDR3 nucleotides are TGTGCCAGCAGTGTCGGAGCGGGGGGGTACAATGAGCAGTTCTTC.

The rearrangement joins TRBV2 to TRBJ1-1; no firm D call. This CDR3 is built from 14 residues. Trimming cost V 11 bases and J 6 bases, with 22 bases left between them. Germline V lookup: CDR1 SNHLY, CDR2 FYNNEI. The CDR3 DNA sequence: TGTGCCGCACGACCGGGAGGGTTATTCGCTGAAGCTTTCTTT. Its protein product is CAARPGGLFAEAFF. Full variable domain (missing parts from reference TRBV2 and TRBJ1-1): EPEVTQTPSHQVTQMGQEVILRCVPISNHLYFYWYRQILGQKVEFLVSFYNNEISEKSEIFDDQFSVERPDGSNFTLKIRSTKLEDSAMYFCAARPGGLFAEAFFGQGTRLTVV.

The chain links TRBV5-1 to TRBJ2-7; TRBD1 might be the D (5 bases). V was pared by 5 bases and J by 5 bases, with 20 bases between. There are 15 residues in the CDR3. Per germline, CDR1 SGHRS and CDR2 YFSETQ. CDR3 sequence (DNA): TGCGCCAGCAGTACTGGCCGGGTGGGGCAGAACGAGCAGTACTTC. It translates to CASSTGRVGQNEQYF.

The J gene is TRBJ2-7, the V gene TRBV5-6, with 7 bases identical to TRBD2. This CDR3 is built from 16 residues. CDR1 SGHDT and CDR2 YYEEEE come from the germline V gene. The ends lost 3 bases at V and 2 bases at J; junction bases unmatched: 11. The CDR3 protein is CASSSSGTGRAYEQYF. The CDR3 nucleotides are TGTGCCAGCAGCTCCTCCGGGACTGGGAGGGCCTACGAGCAGTACTTC.

V is TRBV6-5 and J is TRBJ2-6; D is possibly TRBD2 (6 bases). The length of the CDR3 is 15 residues. Trimming took off 2 bases at V and 4 bases at J, with 9 bases between the two ends. Germline CDR1 and CDR2: MNHEY and SVGAGI. CDR3 coding DNA: TGTGCCAGCAGTTACCCGCGGGGCGGGGCCAACGTCCTGACTTTC. Protein product: CASSYPRGGANVLTF.

The chain recombines TRBV27 with TRBJ1-2; 7 bases map to TRBD1. V shed 5 bases, J shed 6 bases, and the junction held 6 bases outside the gene matches. The CDR3 runs 13 residues. The V gene's germline CDR1 is MNHEY and CDR2 SMNVEV (reference sequence). CDR3 DNA sequence: TGTGCCAGCAGTCAGGGGGACACCCATGGCTACACCTTC. Translating it yields CASSQGDTHGYTF.

The chain is built from TRBV30 and TRBJ1-5; TRBD1 aligns across 10 bases. The CDR3 is 17 amino acids. Germline assignment: CDR1 GTSNPN and CDR2 SVGIG (reference sequence). After removal of 1 base from V and 6 bases from J, the junction contained 12 bases not matched to a gene. The CDR3 reads CAWSGSERDRGGQPQHF. CDR3 nucleotides: TGTGCCTGGAGTGGCAGCGAAAGGGACAGGGGAGGTCAGCCCCAGCATTTT.

Comments on this clone: Given the absence of the conserved phenylalanine or tryptophan at the CDR3 end, a read error is likely. The gene calls are TRBV4-1 and TRBJ2-7; 11 bases align to TRBD2. After removal of 4 bases from V and 9 bases from J, the junction contained 8 bases not matched to a gene. CDR1 MGHRA and CDR2 YSYEKL come from the germline V gene. This CDR3 is built from 14 residues. The CDR3 protein is CASSRGLADLVQYL. CDR3 sequence (DNA): TGCGCCAGCAGCCGGGGACTAGCGGACTTGGTGCAGTACCTC.

This clone showed up just a few times. The V call is TRBV11-3, the J call TRBJ2-7; 7 bases line up with TRBD2. With V trimmed by 3 bases and J by 4 bases, 3 bases remained unmatched. Per the germline V gene, CDR1 is SGHNT and CDR2 is YENEEA. The CDR3 has 13 residues. The CDR3 reads CASSFQAGYEQYF. Here the CDR3 DNA reads TGTGCCAGCAGCTTCCAAGCGGGGTACGAGCAGTACTTC. The full variable domain, completed using reference TRBV11-3 and TRBJ2-7, is EAGVVQSPRYKIIEKKQPVAFWCNPISGHNTLYWYLQNLGQGPELLIRYENEEAVDDSQLPKDRFSAERLKGVDSTLKIQPAELGDSAVYLCASSFQAGYEQYFGPGTRLTVT.

The rearrangement joins TRBV7-9 to TRBJ2-5; 10 nucleotides agree with TRBD1. The germline V gene has CDR1 SEHNR and CDR2 FQNEAQ (reference sequence). CDR3 length equals 18 residues. J was trimmed by 4 bases and V by 4 bases; bases with no gene match: 15. The CDR3 nucleotides read TGTGCCAGCAGCTCAATCGGTTCCGGGACAGGGGAGTCAGAGACCCAGTACTTC. Translated: CASSSIGSGTGESETQYF.

The chain's CDR3 is CASSEDPGASGANVLTF. CDR3 in DNA: TGTGCCAGCAGTGAAGACCCGGGGGCGTCAGGGGCCAACGTCCTGACTTTC. The chain joins TRBV25-1 to TRBJ2-6; D possibly uses TRBD1 or TRBD2 (6 bases each). Germline CDR1 is MGHDK and CDR2 is SYGVNS. V was clipped by 2 bases and J by 4 bases, with 15 bases between them. The CDR3 is 17 residues long. The full variable domain, completed using reference TRBV25-1 and TRBJ2-6, is EADIYQTPRYLVIGTGKKITLECSQTMGHDKMYWYQQDPGMELHLIHYSYGVNSTEKGDLSSESTVSRIRTEHFPLTLESARPSHTSQYLCASSEDPGASGANVLTFGAGSRLTVL.

This chain uses TRBV7-9 with TRBJ2-7; D not certain. Trimming cost V 5 bases and J 6 bases, with 11 bases left between them. The CDR3 consists of 12 residues. From germline, CDR1 is SEHNR and CDR2 FQNEAQ (reference sequence). The CDR3 nucleotides are TGTGCCAGCAGCCTCTTACTGGGCGAGCAGTACTTC. The encoded protein is CASSLLLGEQYF.

This sequence joins TRBV29-1 and TRBJ2-1; D remains unclear. Trimming left V 2 bases short and J 1 base short, with 6 bases between. In germline, CDR1 is SQVTM, CDR2 ANQGSEA. CDR3 length: 13 residues. The CDR3: CSVEKVSYNEQFF. DNA of the CDR3: TGCAGCGTTGAAAAGGTGTCCTACAATGAGCAGTTCTTC.

The chain combines TRBV9 with TRBJ1-4; D not resolved. The CDR3 is 12 residues long. Germline values: CDR1 SGDLS, CDR2 YYNGEE. Trimming removed 3 bases at V and 8 bases at J, with 8 bases between. Written as DNA, the CDR3 is TGTGCCAGCAGCGGCTGGTCGGAAAAACTGTTTTTT. Residues: CASSGWSEKLFF.

This sequence joins TRBV7-9 and TRBJ2-3; D tentatively reads TRBD1 or TRBD2 (6 bases each). Trimming pared 2 bases from V and 5 bases from J, leaving 20 bases between. This CDR3 is built from 17 residues. CDR1 is SEHNR and CDR2 is FQNEAQ in the germline V gene (reference sequence). The CDR3 region is CASSLYGGGRREDTQYF. The CDR3 coding sequence is TGTGCCAGCAGCTTATATGGGGGCGGTCGGAGGGAAGATACGCAGTATTTT.

This chain links TRBV7-3 with TRBJ2-1, with D unclear. Trimming removed 2 bases at V and 9 bases at J, with 11 bases between. CDR3 length equals 13 residues. Germline V gives CDR1 SGHTA, CDR2 FQGTGA. CDR3: CASSLVPGGEQFF. Here the CDR3 DNA reads TGTGCCAGCAGCTTAGTCCCCGGCGGTGAGCAGTTCTTC. The full variable domain, completed using reference TRBV7-3 and TRBJ2-1, is GAGVSQTPSNKVTEKGKYVELRCDPISGHTALYWYRQSLGQGPEFLIYFQGTGAADDSGLPNDRFFAVRPEGSVSTLKIQRTERGDSAVYLCASSLVPGGEQFFGPGTRLTVL.

As DNA, the CDR3 is TGTGCCTGGAGCGATTACAGGGGACTAGCGGGAGGGTACAATGAGCAGTTCTTC. This translates into CAWSDYRGLAGGYNEQFF. This chain connects TRBV30 to TRBJ2-1; TRBD2 matches 16 bases. The ends lost 3 bases at V and 4 bases at J; junction bases unmatched: 9. This CDR3 is built from 18 residues. Germline V CDR1 and CDR2: GTSNPN, SVGIG (reference sequence).

The chain employs TRBV5-4 and TRBJ2-7; D remains unclear. V was pared by 4 bases and J by 1 base, with 12 bases between. This CDR3 has 14 amino acids. The germline CDR1 and CDR2 sequences are SGHNT and YYREEE (reference sequence). CDR3 in amino acids: CASSPAAGSYEQYF. The CDR3, as DNA: TGTGCCAGCAGCCCGGCGGCCGGGTCCTACGAGCAGTACTTC.

This clone was detected a few times. This chain connects TRBV6-1 to TRBJ2-7; D possibly corresponds to TRBD1 (5 bases). V was shortened by 5 bases and J by 3 bases, with 17 bases between the two germline ends. Germline CDR1 reads MNHNS; CDR2 reads SASEGT. CDR3 length: 15 amino acids. CDR3 region: CASSPLVGQGYEQYF. The CDR3 DNA is TGTGCCAGCAGTCCTCTCGTGGGGCAGGGCTACGAGCAGTACTTC.

Worth noting for this clone: One end of the junction fails to match germline, which may point to a read error. The sample holds other DNA sequences that translate to the same CDR3. The CDR3 sequence: CASSLEWAGSNQPQHF. The CDR3 DNA reads TGTGCCAGCAGTTTAGAGTGGGCAGGCAGCAATCAGCCCCAGCATTTT. The chain combines TRBV7-8 with TRBJ1-5; no definite D call. Germline V lookup: CDR1 SGHVS, CDR2 FQNEAQ. The CDR3 extends over 16 amino acids.

A remark on this clone: This CDR3 is also generated by other DNA sequences in the sample. The genes are TRBV5-1 and TRBJ1-1; unclear D gene. V gave up 0 bases and J gave up 0 bases, with 6 bases separating them. The germline CDR1 and CDR2 sequences are SGHRS and YFSETQ. The CDR3 has 14 residues. The CDR3 reads CASSLVGLNTEAFF. CDR3 nucleotide sequence: TGCGCCAGCAGCTTGGTGGGGTTGAACACTGAAGCTTTCTTT.

Details on this clone: An end of the junction differs from the germline gene, which may be a read error. The genes are TRBV6-5 and TRBJ2-5; D not certain. This CDR3 has 14 amino acids. Germline assignment: CDR1 MNHEY and CDR2 SVGAGI. The CDR3 DNA reads as TGTGCCAGCGGTTACGGGTCTAGTCAAGAGACCCAGTACTTC. Translating it yields CASGYGSSQETQYF.

As to this clone: In the same sample, other DNA sequences code for this CDR3. V and J are TRBV11-2 and TRBJ2-5; D gene uncertain. Germline V CDR1 and CDR2: SGHAT, FQNNGV. This CDR3 has 13 residues. Between the trimmed V and J ends, which lost 0 bases and 1 base, there was a span of 3 bases. Here the CDR3 DNA reads TGTGCCAGCAGCTTAGAACTCCAAGAGACCCAGTACTTC. This encodes CASSLELQETQYF.

This clone was observed a single time. The sample carries other DNA sequences with the same CDR3. V and J are TRBV6-6 and TRBJ1-1; no firm D call. Deletions cut 2 bases from V and 4 bases from J, with 5 bases between. Germline CDR1 MNHNY, CDR2 SVGAGI (reference sequence). The CDR3 length is 12 residues. The CDR3 loop is CASSYDGTEAFF. The CDR3 DNA reads TGTGCCAGCAGTTACGATGGCACTGAAGCTTTCTTT.

The chain combines TRBV2 with TRBJ2-7, with D possibly matching TRBD1 (6 bases). From germline, CDR1 is SNHLY and CDR2 FYNNEI. Trimming took off 6 bases at V and 2 bases at J, with 11 bases between the two ends. The CDR3 has 13 amino acids. DNA for the CDR3: TGTGCCAGCAGCCCGGACAGTCCCTACGAGCAGTACTTC. Its protein product is CASSPDSPYEQYF.